This TCR beta chain was obtained from a study of blood T cell repertoires in COVID-19. As processed by the authors: Amplified reference gene primers provided the basis for estimating nucleated cell counts. The table came from immunoSEQ multiplex PCR; TCRdb's copy has only in-frame clones and leaves some out. The D gene and trimming were derived from the DNA, and the V and J assignments and clone size from that table. Here the sample spans about 220,000 clones, just over 85% being singletons. V was trimmed by 0 bases and J by 7 bases, leaving 10 bases between them. The CDR3 has 14 amino acids. The germline CDR1 and CDR2 sequences are SGHDT and YYEEEE.

The receptor comes from a woman in her thirties or forties with acute COVID-19. The chain is built from TRBV5-6 and TRBJ1-4; D might be TRBD1 (5 bases). The sequenced sample consisted of PBMCs or T cells enriched from blood (not recorded which). CDR3 in DNA: TGTGCCAGCAGCTTGGCCAACCAGGGTGAAAAACTGTTTTTT. Translating gives CASSLANQGEKLFF.